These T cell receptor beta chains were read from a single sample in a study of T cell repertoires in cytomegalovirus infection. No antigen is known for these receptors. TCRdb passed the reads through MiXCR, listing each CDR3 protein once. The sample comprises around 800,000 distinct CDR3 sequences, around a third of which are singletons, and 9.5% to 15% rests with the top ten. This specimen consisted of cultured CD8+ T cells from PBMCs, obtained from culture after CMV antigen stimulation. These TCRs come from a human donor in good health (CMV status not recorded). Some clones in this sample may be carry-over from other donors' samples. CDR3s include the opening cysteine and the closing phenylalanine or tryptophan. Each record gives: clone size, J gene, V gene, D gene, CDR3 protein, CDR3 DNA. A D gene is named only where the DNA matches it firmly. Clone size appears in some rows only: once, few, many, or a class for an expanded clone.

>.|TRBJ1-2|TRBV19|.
CASSGLDDDGGQKGPYGYTF
TGTGCCAGTAGTGGGTTGGACGATGATGGGGGTCAGAAAGGGCCTTATGGCTACACCTTC
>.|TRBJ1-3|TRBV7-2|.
CASSLAAAFSGNTIYF
TGTGCCAGCAGCTTAGCGGCGGCCTTCTCTGGAAACACCATATATTTT
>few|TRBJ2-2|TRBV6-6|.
CASSDRGSDTGELFF
TGTGCCAGCAGTGATAGGGGGTCGGATACCGGGGAGCTGTTTTTT
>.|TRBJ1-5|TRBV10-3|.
CAISSNSNQPQHF
TGTGCCATCAGTTCCAACAGTAATCAGCCCCAGCATTTT
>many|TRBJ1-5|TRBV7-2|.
CASSLGLGLQPQHF
TGTGCCAGCAGCTTAGGGCTCGGATTGCAGCCCCAGCATTTT
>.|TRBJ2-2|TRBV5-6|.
CASSFSGSDTGELFF
TGTGCCAGCAGCTTCTCTGGTAGCGACACCGGGGAGCTGTTTTTT
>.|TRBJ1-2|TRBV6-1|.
CASSEAFVGNGYTF
TGTGCCAGCAGTGAAGCCTTCGTAGGAAATGGCTACACCTTC
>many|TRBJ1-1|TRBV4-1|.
CASSQEPGNTEAFF
TGCGCCAGCAGCCAAGAACCGGGGAACACTGAAGCTTTCTTT
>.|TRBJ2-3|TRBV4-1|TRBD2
CASSQAGGGPGTSGGGDTQYF
TGCGCCAGCAGCCAAGCTGGGGGTGGTCCCGGGACTAGCGGGGGGGGAGATACGCAGTATTTT
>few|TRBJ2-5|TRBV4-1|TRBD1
CASSPTGQASETQYF
TGCGCCAGCAGCCCGACGGGACAGGCATCAGAGACCCAGTACTTC
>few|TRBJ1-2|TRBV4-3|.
CASSQAGGAGGYTF
TGCGCCAGCAGCCAAGCGGGGGGTGCGGGTGGCTACACCTTC
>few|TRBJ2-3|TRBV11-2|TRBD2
CASSLDPTGGLNTQYF
TGTGCCAGCAGCTTAGATCCAACGGGGGGGCTGAATACGCAGTATTTT
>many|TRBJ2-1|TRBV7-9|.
CASSLGYRWGNEQFF
TGTGCCAGCAGCTTAGGCTACAGGTGGGGCAATGAGCAGTTCTTC
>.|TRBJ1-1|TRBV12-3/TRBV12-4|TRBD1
CAGDRARNTEAFF
TGTGCCGGCGACAGGGCTAGGAACACTGAAGCTTTCTTT
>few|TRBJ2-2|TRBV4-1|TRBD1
CASSQDQQGWTGELFF
TGCGCCAGCAGCCAAGATCAACAGGGGTGGACCGGGGAGCTGTTTTTT
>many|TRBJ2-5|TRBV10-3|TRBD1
CAIRDGTGVETQYF
TGTGCCATCAGGGACGGGACAGGGGTCGAGACCCAGTACTTC
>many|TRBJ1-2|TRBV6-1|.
CASSEAFALGQTNYGYTF
TGTGCCAGCAGTGAAGCTTTTGCCTTGGGGCAGACTAACTATGGCTACACCTTC
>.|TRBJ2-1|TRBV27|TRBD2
CASSLSGGWFF
TGTGCCAGCAGTCTTAGCGGGGGCTGGTTCTTC
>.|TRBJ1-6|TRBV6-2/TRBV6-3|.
CASNDRSEAYNSPLHF
TGTGCCAGCAATGACAGGTCCGAGGCCTATAATTCACCCCTCCACTTT
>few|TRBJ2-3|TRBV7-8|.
CASSHTPTQYF
TGTGCCAGCAGTCATACTCCTACGCAGTATTTT
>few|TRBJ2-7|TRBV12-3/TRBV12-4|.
CASSLIGGALGEQYF
TGTGCCAGCAGTTTAATAGGGGGGGCCTTGGGGGAGCAGTACTTC
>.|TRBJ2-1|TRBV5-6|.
CASSSLGARVIGEQFF
TGTGCCAGCAGCTCGTTGGGGGCGAGAGTCATCGGTGAGCAGTTCTTC
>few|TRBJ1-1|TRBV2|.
CASKQWVGVGTEAFF
TGTGCCAGCAAACAGTGGGTGGGGGTCGGCACTGAAGCTTTCTTT
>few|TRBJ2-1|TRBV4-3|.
CASSQEGGGYNEQFF
TGCGCCAGCAGCCAAGAAGGCGGAGGCTACAATGAGCAGTTCTTC
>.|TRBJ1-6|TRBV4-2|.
CASSQEGSNSPLHF
TGTGCCAGCAGCCAAGAAGGGAGTAATTCACCCCTCCACTTT
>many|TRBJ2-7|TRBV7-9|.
CASSPDRNPYEQYF
TGTGCCAGCAGCCCCGACAGGAATCCCTACGAGCAGTACTTC
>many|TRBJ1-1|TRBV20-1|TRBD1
CSARNQGATEAFF
TGCAGTGCTAGGAACCAGGGGGCCACTGAAGCTTTCTTT
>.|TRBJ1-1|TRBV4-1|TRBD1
CASSQTQGDTEAFF
TGCGCCAGCAGCCAGACGCAGGGGGACACTGAAGCTTTCTTT
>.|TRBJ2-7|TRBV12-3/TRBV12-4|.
CASSYPSGVEQYF
TGTGCCAGCAGTTACCCTTCGGGGGTGGAGCAGTACTTC
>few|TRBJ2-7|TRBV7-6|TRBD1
CASSLAPDRADEQYF
TGTGCCAGCAGCTTAGCCCCGGACAGGGCCGACGAGCAGTACTTC
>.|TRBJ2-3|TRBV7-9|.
CASRSRDNLADTQYF
TGTGCCAGCAGAAGCCGGGACAATCTGGCAGATACGCAGTATTTT
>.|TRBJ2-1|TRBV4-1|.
CASSQTAGADEQFF
TGCGCCAGCAGCCAAACCGCGGGTGCGGATGAGCAGTTCTTC
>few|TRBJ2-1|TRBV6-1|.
CASSEVLSNEQFF
TGTGCCAGCAGTGAAGTTCTCAGCAATGAGCAGTTCTTC
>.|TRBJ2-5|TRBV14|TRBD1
CASSQGWDSQETQYF
TGTGCCAGCAGCCAAGGCTGGGACAGCCAAGAGACCCAGTACTTC
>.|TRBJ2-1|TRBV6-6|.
CASSDLDGYNEQFF
TGTGCCAGCAGTGACCTGGACGGATACAATGAGCAGTTCTTC
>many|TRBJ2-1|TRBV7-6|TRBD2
CASSSQPGLDSYNEQFF
TGTGCCAGCAGCTCGCAGCCGGGACTAGATTCCTACAATGAGCAGTTCTTC
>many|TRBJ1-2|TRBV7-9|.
CASSLRLDSGEGYTF
TGTGCCAGCAGCTTAAGGTTGGACAGCGGGGAAGGCTACACCTTC
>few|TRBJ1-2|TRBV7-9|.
CASSPSPGYVYGYTF
TGTGCCAGCAGCCCCTCCCCCGGGTACGTCTATGGCTACACCTTC
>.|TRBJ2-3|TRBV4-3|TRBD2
CASSQDATSGWGDTQYF
TGCGCCAGCAGCCAAGATGCGACTAGCGGGTGGGGGGATACGCAGTATTTT
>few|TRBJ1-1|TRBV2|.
CARRQEHTEAFF
TGTGCCCGTAGGCAGGAGCACACTGAAGCTTTCTTT
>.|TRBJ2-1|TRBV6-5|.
CASRNGGLNEQFF
TGTGCCAGCAGGAACGGGGGGCTGAATGAGCAGTTCTTC
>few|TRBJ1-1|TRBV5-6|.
CASSLNSLEVGAEAFF
TGTGCCAGCAGCTTGAACAGTCTTGAAGTCGGCGCTGAAGCTTTCTTT
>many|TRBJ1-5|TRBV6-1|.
CASSEAHGVNQPQHF
TGTGCCAGCAGTGAAGCACACGGGGTCAATCAGCCCCAGCATTTT
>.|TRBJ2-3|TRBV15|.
CATSRGRESSTDTQYF
TGTGCCACCAGCAGAGGCAGGGAGTCTAGCACAGATACGCAGTATTTT
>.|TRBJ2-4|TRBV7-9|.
CASSSEVEDKNIQYF
TGTGCCAGCAGCTCCGAAGTCGAGGACAAAAACATTCAGTACTTC